This T cell receptor beta chain emerged from a study of blood T cell repertoires in COVID-19. Trimming shortened V by 6 bases and J by 3 bases, and 17 bases separated the two germline ends. The CDR3 totals 15 residues. The germline gives CDR1 KGHSH, CDR2 LQKENI. Clones were sequenced by immunoSEQ multiplex PCR, and TCRdb holds only the in-frame ones, with some missing. The sample lists some 310,000 clones, roughly 84% occurring once. The clonotype was recovered from a man aged 50 to 60 with active or convalescent COVID-19. This sequence joins TRBV18 and TRBJ1-2; the D is unclear. The specimen was peripheral blood. The CDR3 loop reads CASSPQEGRDYGYTF. In DNA form, the CDR3 reads TGTGCCAGCTCGCCCCAAGAAGGTCGGGACTATGGCTACACCTTC.